This T cell receptor beta chain was observed in a study of blood T cell repertoires in COVID-19. Turning to the study itself: COVID-19 samples from acute and convalescent phases originated in the United States, Italy and Spain. PBMCs, B-cell-depleted T cells, or T cells were the source of the cDNA or gDNA that made up the material.

This clone was observed a few times. In the original analysis: The assay estimated nucleated cells by amplifying reference gene primers. Measured with immunoSEQ multiplex PCR; TCRdb has only the in-frame clones, and not every one. The DNA was the basis for D and trimming; V, J and clone size are from that table. This sample has roughly 100,000 clones, with 85% found just once. From germline, CDR1 is KGHSH and CDR2 LQKENI. The CDR3 is 15 residues long. The ends lost 3 bases at V and 3 bases at J; junction bases unmatched: 8. This chain joins TRBV18 and TRBJ2-7, with 7 bases fitting TRBD1. The specimen was peripheral blood. The receptor's source is a woman aged 65 to 85 with active or convalescent COVID-19. The CDR3 DNA is TGTGCCAGCTCACCCTCGACAGGGATACTCTACGAGCAGTACTTC. Encoded protein: CASSPSTGILYEQYF. Combining the CDR3 with reference TRBV18 and TRBJ2-7 gives the whole variable domain NAGVMQNPRHLVRRRGQEARLRCSPMKGHSHVYWYRQLPEEGLKFMVYLQKENIIDESGMPKERFSAEFPKEGPSILRIQQVVRGDSAAYFCASSPSTGILYEQYFGPGTRLTVT.